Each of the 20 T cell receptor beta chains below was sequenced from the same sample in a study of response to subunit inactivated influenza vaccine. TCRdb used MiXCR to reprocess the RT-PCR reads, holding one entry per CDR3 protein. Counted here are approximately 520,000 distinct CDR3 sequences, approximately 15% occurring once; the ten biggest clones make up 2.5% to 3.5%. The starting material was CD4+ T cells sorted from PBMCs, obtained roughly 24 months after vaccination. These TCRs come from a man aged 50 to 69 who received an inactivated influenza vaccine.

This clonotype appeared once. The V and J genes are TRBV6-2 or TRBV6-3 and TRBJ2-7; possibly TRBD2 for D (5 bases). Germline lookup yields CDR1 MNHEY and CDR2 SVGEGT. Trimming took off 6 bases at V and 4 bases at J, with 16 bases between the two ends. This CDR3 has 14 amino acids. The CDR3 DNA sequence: TGTGCCAGCAGATCACTCGGACTCGAGTACGAGCAGTACTTC. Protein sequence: CASRSLGLEYEQYF.

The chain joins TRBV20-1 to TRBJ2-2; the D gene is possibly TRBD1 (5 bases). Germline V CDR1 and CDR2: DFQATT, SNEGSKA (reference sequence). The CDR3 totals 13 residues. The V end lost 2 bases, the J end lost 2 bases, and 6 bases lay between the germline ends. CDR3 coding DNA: TGCAGTGCTAGACAGGGAAACACCGGGGAGCTGTTTTTT. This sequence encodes CSARQGNTGELFF.

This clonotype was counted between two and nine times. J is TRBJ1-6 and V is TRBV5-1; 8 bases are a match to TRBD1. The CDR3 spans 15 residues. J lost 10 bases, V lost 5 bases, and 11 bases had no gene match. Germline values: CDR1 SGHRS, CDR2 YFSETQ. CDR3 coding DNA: TGCGCCAGCAGTCCCACCGGACAGGGTGGCTCACCCCTCCACTTT. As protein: CASSPTGQGGSPLHF.

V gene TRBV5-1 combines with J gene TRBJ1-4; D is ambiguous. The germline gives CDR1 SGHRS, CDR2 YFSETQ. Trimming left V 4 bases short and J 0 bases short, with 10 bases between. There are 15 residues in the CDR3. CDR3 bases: TGCGCCAGCAGCGAGAATACTGCAACTAATGAAAAACTGTTTTTT. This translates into CASSENTATNEKLFF.

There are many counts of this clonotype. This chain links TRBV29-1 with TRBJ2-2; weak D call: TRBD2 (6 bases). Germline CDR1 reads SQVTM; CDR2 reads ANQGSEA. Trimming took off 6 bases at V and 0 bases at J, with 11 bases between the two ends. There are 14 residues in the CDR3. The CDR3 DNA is TGCAGCGTGGGACTGGGGGCGAACACCGGGGAGCTGTTTTTT. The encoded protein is CSVGLGANTGELFF.

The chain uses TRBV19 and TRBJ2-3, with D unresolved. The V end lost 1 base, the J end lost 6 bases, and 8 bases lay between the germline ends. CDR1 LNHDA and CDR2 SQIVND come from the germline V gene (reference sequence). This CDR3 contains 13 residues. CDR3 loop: CASSIASVDTQYF. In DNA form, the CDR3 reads TGTGCCAGTAGTATAGCTTCGGTGGATACGCAGTATTTT.

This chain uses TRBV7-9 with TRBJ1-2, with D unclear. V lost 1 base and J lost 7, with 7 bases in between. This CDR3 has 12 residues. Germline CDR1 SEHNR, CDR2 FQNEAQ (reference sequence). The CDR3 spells CASSLVHTGYTF. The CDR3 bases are TGTGCCAGCAGCTTAGTCCATACTGGCTACACCTTC.

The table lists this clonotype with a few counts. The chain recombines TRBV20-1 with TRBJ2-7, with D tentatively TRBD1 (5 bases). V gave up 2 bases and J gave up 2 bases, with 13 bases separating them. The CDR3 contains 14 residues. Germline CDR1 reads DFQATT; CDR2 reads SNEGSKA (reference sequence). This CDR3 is CSARIDRIPYEQYF. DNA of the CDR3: TGCAGTGCTAGAATTGACAGAATACCCTACGAGCAGTACTTC.

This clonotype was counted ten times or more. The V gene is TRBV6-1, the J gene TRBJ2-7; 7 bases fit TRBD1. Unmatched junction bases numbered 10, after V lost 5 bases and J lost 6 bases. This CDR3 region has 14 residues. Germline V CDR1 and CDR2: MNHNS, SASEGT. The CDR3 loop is CASSRPDRHGEQYF. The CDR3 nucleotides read TGTGCCAGCAGTCGACCGGACAGGCACGGCGAGCAGTACTTC.

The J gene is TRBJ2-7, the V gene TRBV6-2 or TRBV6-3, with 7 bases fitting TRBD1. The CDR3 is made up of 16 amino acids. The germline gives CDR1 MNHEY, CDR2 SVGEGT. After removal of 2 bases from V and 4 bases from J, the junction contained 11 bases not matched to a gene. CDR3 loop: CASSYPGQWICYEQYF. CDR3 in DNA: TGTGCCAGCAGTTACCCGGGACAGTGGATCTGTTACGAGCAGTACTTC.

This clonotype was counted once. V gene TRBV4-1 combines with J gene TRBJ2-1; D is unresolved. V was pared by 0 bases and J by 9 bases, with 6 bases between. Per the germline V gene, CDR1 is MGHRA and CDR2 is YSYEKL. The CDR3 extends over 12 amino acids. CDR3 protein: CASSQDGAEQFF. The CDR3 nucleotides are TGCGCCAGCAGCCAAGATGGAGCTGAGCAGTTCTTC.

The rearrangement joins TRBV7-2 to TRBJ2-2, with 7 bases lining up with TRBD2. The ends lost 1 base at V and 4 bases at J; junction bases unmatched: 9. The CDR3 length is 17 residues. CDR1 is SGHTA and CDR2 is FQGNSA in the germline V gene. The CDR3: CASSLVKLALSTGELFF. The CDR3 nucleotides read TGTGCCAGCAGCTTAGTGAAACTAGCGCTAAGCACCGGGGAGCTGTTTTTT.

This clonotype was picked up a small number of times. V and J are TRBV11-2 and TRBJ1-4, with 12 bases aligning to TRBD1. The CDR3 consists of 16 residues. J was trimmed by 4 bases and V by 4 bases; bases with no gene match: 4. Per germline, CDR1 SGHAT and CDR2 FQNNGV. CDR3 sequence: CASSYGTGGRNEKLFF. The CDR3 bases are TGTGCCAGCAGCTACGGGACAGGGGGCCGTAATGAAAAACTGTTTTTT.

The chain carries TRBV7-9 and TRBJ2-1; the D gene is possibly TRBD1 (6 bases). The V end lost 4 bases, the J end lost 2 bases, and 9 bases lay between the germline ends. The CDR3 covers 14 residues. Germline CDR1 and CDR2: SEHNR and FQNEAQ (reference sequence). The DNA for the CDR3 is TGTGCCAGCAGCTACCGGGACACCTACAATGAGCAGTTCTTC. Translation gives CASSYRDTYNEQFF.

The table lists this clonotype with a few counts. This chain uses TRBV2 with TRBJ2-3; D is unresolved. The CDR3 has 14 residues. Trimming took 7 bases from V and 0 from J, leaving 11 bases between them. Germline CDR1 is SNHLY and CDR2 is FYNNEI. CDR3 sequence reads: CASMKRLSTDTQYF. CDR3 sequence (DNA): TGTGCCAGCATGAAGCGCCTTAGCACAGATACGCAGTATTTT.

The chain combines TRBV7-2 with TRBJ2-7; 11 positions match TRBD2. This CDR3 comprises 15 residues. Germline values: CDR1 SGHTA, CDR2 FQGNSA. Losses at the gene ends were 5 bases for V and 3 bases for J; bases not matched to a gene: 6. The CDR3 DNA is TGTGCCAGCAGCCACCCTACTAGCGGGGGCTACGAGCAGTACTTC. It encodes CASSHPTSGGYEQYF.

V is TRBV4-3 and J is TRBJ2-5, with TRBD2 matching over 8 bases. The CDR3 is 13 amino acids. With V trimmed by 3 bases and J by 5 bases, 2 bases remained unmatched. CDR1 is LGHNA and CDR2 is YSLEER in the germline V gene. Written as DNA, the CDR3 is TGCGCCAGCAGCCAGGAGCGGGGGGAGACCCAGTACTTC. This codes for CASSQERGETQYF.

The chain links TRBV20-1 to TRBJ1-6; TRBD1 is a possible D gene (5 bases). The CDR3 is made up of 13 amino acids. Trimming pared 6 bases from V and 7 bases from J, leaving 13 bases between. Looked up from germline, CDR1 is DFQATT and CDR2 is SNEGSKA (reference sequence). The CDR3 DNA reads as TGCAGTGCGAACATCCCAGGGAATTCACCCCTCCACTTT. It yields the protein CSANIPGNSPLHF.

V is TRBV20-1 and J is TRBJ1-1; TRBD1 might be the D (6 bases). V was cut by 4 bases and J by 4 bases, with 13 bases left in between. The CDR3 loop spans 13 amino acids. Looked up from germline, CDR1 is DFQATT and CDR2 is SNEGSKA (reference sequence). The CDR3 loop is CSATRTGLTEAFF. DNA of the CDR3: TGCAGTGCTACGAGAACAGGGCTCACTGAAGCTTTCTTT.

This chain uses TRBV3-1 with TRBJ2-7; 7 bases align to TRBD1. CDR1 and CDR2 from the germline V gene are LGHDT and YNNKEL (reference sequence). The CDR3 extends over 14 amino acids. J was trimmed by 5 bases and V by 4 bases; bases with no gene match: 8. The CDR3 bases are TGTGCCAGCAGCCTTACAGGGGTGAAGGACGAGCAGTACTTC. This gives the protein CASSLTGVKDEQYF.